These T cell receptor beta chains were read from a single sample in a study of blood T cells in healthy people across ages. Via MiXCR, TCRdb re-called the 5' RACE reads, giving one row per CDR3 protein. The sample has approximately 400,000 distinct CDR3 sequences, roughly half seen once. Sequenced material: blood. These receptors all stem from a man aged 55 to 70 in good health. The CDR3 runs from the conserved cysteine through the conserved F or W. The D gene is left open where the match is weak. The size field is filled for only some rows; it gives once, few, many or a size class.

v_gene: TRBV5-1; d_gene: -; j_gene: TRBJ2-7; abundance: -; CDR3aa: CASSLNRWLYEQYF; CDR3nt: TGCGCCAGCAGCTTAAACAGGTGGCTCTACGAGCAGTACTTC
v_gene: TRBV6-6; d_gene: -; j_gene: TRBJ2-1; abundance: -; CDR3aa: CASREDGEDYEQFF; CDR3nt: TGTGCCAGCAGAGAGGATGGAGAGGATTATGAGCAGTTCTTC
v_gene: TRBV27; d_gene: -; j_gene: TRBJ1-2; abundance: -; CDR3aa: CASSLMGGASGYTF; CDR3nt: TGTGCCAGCAGTTTAATGGGGGGCGCCTCTGGCTACACCTTC
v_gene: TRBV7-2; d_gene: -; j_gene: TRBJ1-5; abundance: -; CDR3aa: CASSRGGYNYQPQHF; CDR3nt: TGTGCCAGCAGCCGTGGCGGGTATAACTATCAGCCCCAGCATTTT
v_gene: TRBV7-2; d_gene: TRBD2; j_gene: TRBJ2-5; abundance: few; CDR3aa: CASSLNRASGETQYF; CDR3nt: TGTGCCAGCAGCCTCAACCGGGCTAGCGGGGAGACCCAGTACTTC
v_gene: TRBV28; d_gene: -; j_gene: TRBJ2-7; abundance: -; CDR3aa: CASTEGGGYYEQYF; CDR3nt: TGTGCCAGCACGGAAGGGGGGGGTTACTACGAGCAGTACTTC
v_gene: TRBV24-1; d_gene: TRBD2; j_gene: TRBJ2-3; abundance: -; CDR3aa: CATSSGVGDTQYF; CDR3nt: TGTGCCACCTCTAGCGGGGTGGGGGATACGCAGTATTTT
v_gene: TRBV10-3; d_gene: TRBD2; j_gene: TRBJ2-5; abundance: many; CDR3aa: CAISESASGQETQYF; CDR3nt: TGTGCCATCAGTGAGTCGGCTAGCGGCCAAGAGACCCAGTACTTC
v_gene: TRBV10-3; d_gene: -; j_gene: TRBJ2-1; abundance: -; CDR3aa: CAISEGGEAGNEQFF; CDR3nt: TGTGCCATCAGTGAGGGCGGGGAGGCCGGTAATGAGCAGTTCTTC
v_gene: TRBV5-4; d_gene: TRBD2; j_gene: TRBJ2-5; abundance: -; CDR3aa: CASSGLTSGYQETQYF; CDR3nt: TGTGCCAGCAGCGGCCTGACTAGCGGGTACCAAGAGACCCAGTACTTC
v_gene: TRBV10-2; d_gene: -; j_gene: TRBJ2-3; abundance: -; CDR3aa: CASSEGNTQYF; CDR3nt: TGCGCCAGCAGTGAGGGGAATACGCAGTATTTT
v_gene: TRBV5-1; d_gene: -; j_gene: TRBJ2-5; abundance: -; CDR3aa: CACSPGPGETQYF; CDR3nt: TGCGCCTGCAGCCCGGGACCTGGGGAGACCCAGTACTTC
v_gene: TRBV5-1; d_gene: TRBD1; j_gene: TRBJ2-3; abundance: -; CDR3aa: CASSLRDRSTDAQYF; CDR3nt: TGCGCCAGCAGCTTGCGGGACAGGAGCACAGATGCGCAGTATTTT
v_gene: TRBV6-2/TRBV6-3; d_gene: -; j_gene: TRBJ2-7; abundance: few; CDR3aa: CASSYPRGGSDPYEQYF; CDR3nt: TGTGCCAGCAGTTACCCCAGGGGGGGTAGCGACCCCTACGAGCAGTACTTC
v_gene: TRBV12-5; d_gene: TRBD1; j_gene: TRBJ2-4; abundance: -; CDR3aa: CASGPGDRGGKNIQYF; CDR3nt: TGTGCTAGTGGGCCGGGGGACAGGGGAGGGAAAAACATTCAGTACTTC
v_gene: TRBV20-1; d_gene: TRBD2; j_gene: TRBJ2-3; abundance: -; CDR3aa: CSATGTSGRRGDTQYF; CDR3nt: TGCAGTGCAACCGGGACTAGCGGCCGAAGGGGGGATACGCAGTATTTT
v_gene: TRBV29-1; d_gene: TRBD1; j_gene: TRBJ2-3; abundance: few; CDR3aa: CSVVGQAADTQYF; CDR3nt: TGCAGCGTTGTGGGACAGGCCGCAGATACGCAGTATTTT
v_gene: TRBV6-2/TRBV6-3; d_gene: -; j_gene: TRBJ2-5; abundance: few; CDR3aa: CASSDGRTQETQYF; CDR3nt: TGTGCCAGCAGTGACGGGCGGACCCAAGAGACCCAGTACTTC
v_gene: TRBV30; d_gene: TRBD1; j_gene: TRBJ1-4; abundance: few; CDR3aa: CAWGRTGDNEKLFF; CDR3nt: TGTGCCTGGGGTAGGACAGGAGACAATGAAAAACTGTTTTTT
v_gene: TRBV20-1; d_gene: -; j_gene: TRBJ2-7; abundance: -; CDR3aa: CSAEGPGTDEQYF; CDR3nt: TGCAGTGCCGAGGGTCCGGGGACGGACGAGCAGTACTTC
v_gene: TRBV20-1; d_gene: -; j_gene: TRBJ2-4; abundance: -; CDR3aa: CSARRPLGAKNIQYF; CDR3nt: TGCAGTGCTAGACGGCCCCTGGGAGCCAAAAACATTCAGTACTTC
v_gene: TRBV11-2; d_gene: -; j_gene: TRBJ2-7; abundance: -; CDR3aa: CASSVGWGAYEQYF; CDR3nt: TGTGCCAGCAGCGTCGGGTGGGGGGCCTACGAGCAGTACTTC
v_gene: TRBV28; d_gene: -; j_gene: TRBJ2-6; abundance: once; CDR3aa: CATGAGANVLTF; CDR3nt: TGTGCCACCGGGGCTGGGGCCAACGTCCTGACTTTC
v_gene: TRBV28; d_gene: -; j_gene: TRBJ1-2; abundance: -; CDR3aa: CASSFVGANYGYTF; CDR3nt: TGTGCCAGCAGTTTCGTAGGGGCTAACTATGGCTACACCTTC
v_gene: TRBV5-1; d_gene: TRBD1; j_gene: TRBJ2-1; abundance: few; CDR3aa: CASSPTGRDNEQFF; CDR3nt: TGCGCCAGCAGCCCGACAGGGCGAGACAATGAGCAGTTCTTC
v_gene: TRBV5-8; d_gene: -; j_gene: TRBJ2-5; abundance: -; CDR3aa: CASRPRTRETQYF; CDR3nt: TGTGCCAGCAGGCCTAGGACCCGGGAGACCCAGTACTTC
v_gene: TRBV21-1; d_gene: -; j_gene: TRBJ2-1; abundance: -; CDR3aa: CASSRRGHYNEQFF; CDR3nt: TGTGCCAGCAGCCGCAGGGGGCATTACAATGAGCAGTTCTTC
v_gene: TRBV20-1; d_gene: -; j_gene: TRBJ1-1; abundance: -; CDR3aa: CSARSVTNTEAFF; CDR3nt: TGCAGTGCTAGATCGGTCACGAACACTGAAGCTTTCTTT
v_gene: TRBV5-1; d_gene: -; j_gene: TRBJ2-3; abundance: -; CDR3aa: CASSSSAGTDTQYF; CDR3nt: TGCGCCAGCAGCTCTAGCGCTGGCACAGATACGCAGTATTTT
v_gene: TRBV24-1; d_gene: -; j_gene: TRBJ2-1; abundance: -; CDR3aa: CATSEGGRNEQFF; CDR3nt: TGTGCCACCAGTGAGGGGGGTAGAAATGAGCAGTTCTTC
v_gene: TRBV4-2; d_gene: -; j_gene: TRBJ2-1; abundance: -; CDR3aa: CASQDNYNEQFF; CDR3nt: TGTGCCAGCCAGGACAACTACAATGAGCAGTTCTTC
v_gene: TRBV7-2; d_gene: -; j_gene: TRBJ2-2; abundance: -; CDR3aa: CASSFQRGTGELFF; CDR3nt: TGTGCCAGCAGCTTCCAAAGGGGTACCGGGGAGCTGTTTTTT